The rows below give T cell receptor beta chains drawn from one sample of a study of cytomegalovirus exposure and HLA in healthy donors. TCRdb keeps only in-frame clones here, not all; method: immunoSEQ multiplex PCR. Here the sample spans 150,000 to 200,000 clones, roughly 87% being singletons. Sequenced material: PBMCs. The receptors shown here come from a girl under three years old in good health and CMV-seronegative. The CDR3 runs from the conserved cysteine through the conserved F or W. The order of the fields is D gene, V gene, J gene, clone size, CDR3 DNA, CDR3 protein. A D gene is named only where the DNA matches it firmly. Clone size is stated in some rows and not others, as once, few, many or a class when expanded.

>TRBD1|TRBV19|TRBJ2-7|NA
TGTGCCAGTAGCCTCTACCCGGGACAGGGCCGAAGGAGGGACGAGCAGTACTTC
CASSLYPGQGRRRDEQYF
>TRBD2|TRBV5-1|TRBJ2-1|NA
TGCGCCAGCAGCGCCGAGACTAGCGGGAGGCCACCAAGATTTTATCGTGAGCAGTTCTTC
CASSAETSGRPPRFYREQFF
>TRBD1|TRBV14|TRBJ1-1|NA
TGTGCCAGCAGTCTTCTGGACAGGGGGCACACTGAAGCTTTCTTT
CASSLLDRGHTEAFF
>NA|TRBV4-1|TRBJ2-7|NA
TGCGCCAGCAGCCAAGATACTGGGACTTATGTCTACGAGCAGTACTTC
CASSQDTGTYVYEQYF
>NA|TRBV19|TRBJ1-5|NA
TGTGCCAGTAGTACTTCGACAGGATACAATCAGCCCCAGCATTTT
CASSTSTGYNQPQHF
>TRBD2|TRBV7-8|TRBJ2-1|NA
TGTGCCAGCAGCCCGAGGACTAGCGGGGGATTCTACAATGAGCAGTTCTTC
CASSPRTSGGFYNEQFF
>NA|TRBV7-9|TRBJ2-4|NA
TGTGCCAGCAGCTTAGGTGGGAGGGCCAAAAACATTCAGTACTTC
CASSLGGRAKNIQYF
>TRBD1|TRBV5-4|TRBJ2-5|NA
TGTGCCAGCAGCTTGGAAGGACAGGACCTCCAAGAGACCCAGTACTTC
CASSLEGQDLQETQYF
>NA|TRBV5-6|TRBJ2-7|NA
TGTGCCAGCAGCCCCGGACAGTCGTACGAGCAGTACTTC
CASSPGQSYEQYF
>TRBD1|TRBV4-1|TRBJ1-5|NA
TGCGCCAGCAGCCCACAGGGGAGGCAGCCCCAGCATTTT
CASSPQGRQPQHF
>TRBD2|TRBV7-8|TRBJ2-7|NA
TGTGCCAGCAGCGACCCCTCTAGCGGGGGGGCCTACGAGCAGTACTTC
CASSDPSSGGAYEQYF
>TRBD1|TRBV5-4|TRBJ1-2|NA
TGTGCCAGCAGCAAAGGACAGGACTATGGCTACACCTTC
CASSKGQDYGYTF
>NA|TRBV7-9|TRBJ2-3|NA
TGTGCCAGCGCTCCCCTGAAAGGGGTGGATACGCAGTATTTT
CASAPLKGVDTQYF
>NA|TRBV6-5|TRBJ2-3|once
TGTGCCAGCAGTTACGGGGGGAGCGGCACAGATACGCAGTATTTT
CASSYGGSGTDTQYF
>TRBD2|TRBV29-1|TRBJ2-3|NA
TGCAGCGCAGAGACTAGCGGGATCACAGATACGCAGTATTTT
CSAETSGITDTQYF
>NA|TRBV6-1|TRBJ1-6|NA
TGTGCCAGCAGTGCTCCCCCCGGGATAGTGAATTCACCCCTCCACTTT
CASSAPPGIVNSPLHF
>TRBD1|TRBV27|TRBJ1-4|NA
TGTGCCAGCAGTTTAGACAGGGCTAATGAAAAACTGTTTTTT
CASSLDRANEKLFF
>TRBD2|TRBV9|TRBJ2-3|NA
TGTGCCAGCAGCGCGTTTAGGGAGGGGACAGATACGCAGTATTTT
CASSAFREGTDTQYF
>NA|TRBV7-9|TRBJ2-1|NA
TGTGCCAGCAGCTTAGCCAAATACAATGAGCAGTTCTTC
CASSLAKYNEQFF
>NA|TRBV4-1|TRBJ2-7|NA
TGCGCCAGCAGCCAAGATCCCTCGGCCTACGAGCAGTACTTC
CASSQDPSAYEQYF
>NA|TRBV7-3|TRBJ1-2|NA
TGTGCCAGCAGCTTACATACAGGGCTTCGGTATGGCTACACCTTC
CASSLHTGLRYGYTF
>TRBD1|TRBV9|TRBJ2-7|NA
TGTGCCAGCAGCGGGGACAGCTCCTACGAGCAGTACTTC
CASSGDSSYEQYF
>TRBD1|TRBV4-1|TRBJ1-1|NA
TGCGCCAGCAGCATCAGAGGGGGCATCACTGAAGCTTTCTTT
CASSIRGGITEAFF
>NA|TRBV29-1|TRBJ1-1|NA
TGCAGCGTTGAACGGTTAGTTTTGAACACTGAAGCTTTCTTT
CSVERLVLNTEAFF
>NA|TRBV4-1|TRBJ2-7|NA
TGCGCCAGCAGCACGCCGGGACACTCCTACGAGCAGTACTTC
CASSTPGHSYEQYF
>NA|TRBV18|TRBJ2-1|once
TGTGCCAGCTCACCGTCGGGCAGGGCTGGGAATGAGCAGTTCTTC
CASSPSGRAGNEQFF
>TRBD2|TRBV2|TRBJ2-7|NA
TGTGCCAGCAGCGAGCGGGAAAACCTACACGAGCAGTACTTC
CASSERENLHEQYF
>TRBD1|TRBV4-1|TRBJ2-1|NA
TGCGCCAGCAGCTTCCGGGACAGGGAGTTAAATGAGCAGTTCTTC
CASSFRDRELNEQFF
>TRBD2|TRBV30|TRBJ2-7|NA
TGTGCCACCGGGACTAGCGCCCACGAGCAGTACTTC
CATGTSAHEQYF
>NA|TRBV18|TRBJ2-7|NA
TGTGCCAGCTCACCACGGGACATGAGCTCCTACGAGCAGTACTTC
CASSPRDMSSYEQYF
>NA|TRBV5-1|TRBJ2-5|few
TGCGCCAGCAGCGGAGGGGGGGCGGGAGAGACCCAGTACTTC
CASSGGGAGETQYF
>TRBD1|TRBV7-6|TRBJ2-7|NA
TGTGCCAGCAGCTTAGGGGACAGCGTCTCCTACGAGCAGTGCTTC
CASSLGDSVSYEQCF
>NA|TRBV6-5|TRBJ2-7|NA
TGTGCCAGCAGTTACCTGACGACAAGTGGCTACGAGCAGTACTTC
CASSYLTTSGYEQYF
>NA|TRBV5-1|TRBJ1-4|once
TGCGCCAGCAGCCATCCGGGGGGAACAGAAAAACTGTTTTTT
CASSHPGGTEKLFF
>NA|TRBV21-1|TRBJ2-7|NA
TGTGCCAGCAACAAAGGAGTGGCGCAGGTCTACGAGCAGTACTTC
CASNKGVAQVYEQYF
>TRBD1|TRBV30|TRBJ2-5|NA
TGTGCCTGGAGAAGGGGGCGAGAGCAGTACTTC
CAWRRGREQYF
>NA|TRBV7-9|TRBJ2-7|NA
TGTGCCAGCAGCCCTTTCAGGGGCGAGCAGTACTTC
CASSPFRGEQYF
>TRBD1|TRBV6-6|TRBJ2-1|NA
TGTGCCAGCAGTTCCCCACCCGGGACAGGGAACAATGAGCAGTTCTTC
CASSSPPGTGNNEQFF
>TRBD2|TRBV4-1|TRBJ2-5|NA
TGCGCCAGCAGCCAAGATATGGGACTAGCAGGGGAGACCCAGTACTTC
CASSQDMGLAGETQYF
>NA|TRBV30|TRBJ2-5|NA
TGTGCCTGGAGTGTATTGGGGGGGCTCCAAGAGACCCAGTACTTC
CAWSVLGGLQETQYF
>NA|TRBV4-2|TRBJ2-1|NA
TGTGCCAGCAGCCAAGGCGCCTACAATGAGCAGTTCTTC
CASSQGAYNEQFF
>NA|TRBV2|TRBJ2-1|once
TGTGCCAGCAGCACAAGCGTGACTTCCTACAATGAGCAGTTCTTC
CASSTSVTSYNEQFF
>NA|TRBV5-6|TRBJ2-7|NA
TGTGCCAGCAGTAGCGACGAGAGCTCCTACGAGCAGTACTTC
CASSSDESSYEQYF
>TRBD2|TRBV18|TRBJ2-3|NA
TGTGCCAGCTCACCACCGGCTAGCGGAGACACAGATACGCAGTATTTT
CASSPPASGDTDTQYF
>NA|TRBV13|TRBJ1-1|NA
TGTGCCAGCAGCTTAATTTTTACAGATGAAGCTTTCTTT
CASSLIFTDEAFF
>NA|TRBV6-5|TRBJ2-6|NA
TGTGCCAGCAGTTACAGAGGGGGCTCTGGGGCCAACGTCCTGACTTTC
CASSYRGGSGANVLTF
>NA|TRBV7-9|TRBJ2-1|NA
TGTGCCAGCAGCCGGAAAACTAGAAATGAGCAGTTCTTC
CASSRKTRNEQFF
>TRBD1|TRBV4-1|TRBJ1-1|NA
TGCGCCAGCAGCCAATTCCTTCTGGGACAGGTGAGGTACGGCACTGAAGCTTTCTTT
CASSQFLLGQVRYGTEAFF
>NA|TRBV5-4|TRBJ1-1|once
TGTGCCAGCAGCTTGATTCGTCCCACCCGGGACACTGAAGCTTTCTTT
CASSLIRPTRDTEAFF
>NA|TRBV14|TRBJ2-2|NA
TGTGCCAGCAGCTTGGCCGCGAACACCGGGGAGCTGTTTTTT
CASSLAANTGELFF
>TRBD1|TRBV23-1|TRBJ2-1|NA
TGCGCCAGCAGTCCCTGGCAAGGACAGGGGAATTCGGGTGAGCAGTTCTTC
CASSPWQGQGNSGEQFF
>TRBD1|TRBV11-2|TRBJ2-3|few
TGTGCCAGCAGCCTCGGACAGGCTACTAGCACAGATACGCAGTATTTT
CASSLGQATSTDTQYF
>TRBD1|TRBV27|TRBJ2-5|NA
TGTGCCATCGTACAGGGGGTCGAAGAGACCCAGTACTTC
CAIVQGVEETQYF
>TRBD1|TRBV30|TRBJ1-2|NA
TGTGCCTGGACTGGGGACAGGCATGGCTACACCTTC
CAWTGDRHGYTF
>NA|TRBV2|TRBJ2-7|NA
TGTGCCAGCAGTGAGGGTAGGGGGGGCTACGAGCAGTACTTC
CASSEGRGGYEQYF
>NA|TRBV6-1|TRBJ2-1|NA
TGTGCCAGCAGTGAATATTATGAGCAGTTCTTC
CASSEYYEQFF
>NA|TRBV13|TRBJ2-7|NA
TGTGCCAGCAGCTTAGGCTACAGGGTGGGCGGCGAGCAGTACTTC
CASSLGYRVGGEQYF
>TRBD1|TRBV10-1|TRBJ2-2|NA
TGCGCCAACACCGGGGACAGGGCCGCCGGGGAGCTGTTTTTT
CANTGDRAAGELFF